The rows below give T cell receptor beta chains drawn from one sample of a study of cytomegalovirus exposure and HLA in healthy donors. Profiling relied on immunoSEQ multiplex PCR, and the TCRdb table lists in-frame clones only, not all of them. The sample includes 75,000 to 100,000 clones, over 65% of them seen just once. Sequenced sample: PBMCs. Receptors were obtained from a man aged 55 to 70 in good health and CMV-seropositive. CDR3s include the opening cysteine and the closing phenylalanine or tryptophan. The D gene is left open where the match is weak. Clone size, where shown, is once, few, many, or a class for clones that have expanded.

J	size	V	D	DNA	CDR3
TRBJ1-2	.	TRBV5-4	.	TGTGCCAGCAGCCCAGCGAGGACAGCTTCAATCTATGGCTACACCTTC	CASSPARTASIYGYTF
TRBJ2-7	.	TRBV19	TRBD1	TGTGCCAGTAGTATAGGGGACAGGGGACTAAACGAGCAGTACTTC	CASSIGDRGLNEQYF
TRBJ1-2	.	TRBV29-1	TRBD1	TGCAGCGTTGAGGGACAGGTGGGTGGCTACACCTTC	CSVEGQVGGYTF
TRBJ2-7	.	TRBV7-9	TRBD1	TGTGCCAGCAGCCACCCCCGGGACAGGGGCGAGCAGTACTTC	CASSHPRDRGEQYF
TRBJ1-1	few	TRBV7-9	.	TGTGCCAGCAGCTTAGGGAGGGACCCGGTGATGAACACTGAAGCTTTCTTT	CASSLGRDPVMNTEAFF
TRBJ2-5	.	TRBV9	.	TGTGCCAGCAGCGTAGGGCCAGGGGCGAAAGAGACCCAGTACTTC	CASSVGPGAKETQYF
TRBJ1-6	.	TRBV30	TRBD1	TGTGCCTGGCGGGGGGCAGGGGGCCCCCTCCACTTT	CAWRGAGGPLHF
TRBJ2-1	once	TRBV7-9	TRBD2	TGTGCCAGCAGCTTAGTAGCGGGGGGAAATGAGCAGTTCTTC	CASSLVAGGNEQFF
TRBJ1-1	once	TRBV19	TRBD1	TGTGCCAGTAGTATGCCCGCTCAGACAGGGAGGAACACTGAAGCTTTCTTT	CASSMPAQTGRNTEAFF
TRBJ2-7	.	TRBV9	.	TGTGCCAGCAGCCCTGCACAGGGTTTAGGCGCGCAGTACTTC	CASSPAQGLGAQYF
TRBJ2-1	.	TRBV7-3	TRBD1	TGTGCCAGCAGCTTAAATGGGCGACAGGGTTCCTACAATGAGCAGTTCTTC	CASSLNGRQGSYNEQFF
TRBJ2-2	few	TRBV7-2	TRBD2	TGTGCCAGCAGCCCCCGCGGGGGGACCGGGGAGCTGTTTTTT	CASSPRGGTGELFF
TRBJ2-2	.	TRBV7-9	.	TGTGCCAGCAGCCCTCCGGTGGTCACCGGGGAGCTGTTTTTT	CASSPPVVTGELFF
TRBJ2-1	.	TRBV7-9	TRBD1	TGTGCCAGCAGCCCCGGCAGGGGGCTTGATGAGCAGTTCTTC	CASSPGRGLDEQFF
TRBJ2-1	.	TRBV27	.	TGTGCCAGCAGTTTAGGGGCGAAACCCCACAATGAGCAGTTCTTC	CASSLGAKPHNEQFF
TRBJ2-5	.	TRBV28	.	TGTGCCAGCAGTTTGTCAGGGCAAGAGACCCAGTACTTC	CASSLSGQETQYF
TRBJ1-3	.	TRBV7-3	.	TGTGCCAGCAGCTCGGGGGTTGGAAACACCATATATTTT	CASSSGVGNTIYF
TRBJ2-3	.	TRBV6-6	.	TGTGCCAGCAGTGGGCAGAACACAGATACGCAGTATTTT	CASSGQNTDTQYF
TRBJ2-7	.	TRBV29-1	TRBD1	TGCAGCGTCGATCCGGGACAGGGGCCCTACGAGCAGTACTTC	CSVDPGQGPYEQYF
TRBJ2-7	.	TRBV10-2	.	TGCGCCAGCAGTGACGGGGGGCTGTACGAGCAGTACTTC	CASSDGGLYEQYF
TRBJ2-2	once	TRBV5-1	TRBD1	TGCGCCAGCAGCTGGACAGGGTCCCAAACCGGGGAGCTGTTTTTT	CASSWTGSQTGELFF
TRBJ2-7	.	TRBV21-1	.	TGTGCCAGCAGCACAAGGGGAGGTAAGAGCTCCTACGAGCAGTACTTC	CASSTRGGKSSYEQYF
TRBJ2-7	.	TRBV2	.	TGTGCCAGCAGTGAATTCAGCTCCTACGAGCAGTACTTC	CASSEFSSYEQYF
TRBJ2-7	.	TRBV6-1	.	TGTGCCAGCAGTGAAGCCCGAGCAGAGCAGTACTTC	CASSEARAEQYF
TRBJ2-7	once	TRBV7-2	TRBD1	TGTGCCAGCAGCGTGATGACAGGGGATCACTCCGAGCAGTACTTC	CASSVMTGDHSEQYF
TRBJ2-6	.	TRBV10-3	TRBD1	TGTGCCATTCTCCCGGGACAGGGGACCGGGGCCAACGTCCTGACTTTC	CAILPGQGTGANVLTF
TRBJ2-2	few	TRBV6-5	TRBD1	TGTGCCAGCAGTCGGACAGGCCCGAACACCGGGGAGCTGTTTTTT	CASSRTGPNTGELFF
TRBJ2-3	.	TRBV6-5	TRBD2	TGTGCCAGCAGTTATCTAGCGGGGACTCTCACAGATACGCAGTATTTT	CASSYLAGTLTDTQYF
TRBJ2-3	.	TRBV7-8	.	TGTGCCAGCAGCTTAGACGGAGATACGCAGTATTTT	CASSLDGDTQYF
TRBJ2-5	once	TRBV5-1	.	TGCGCCAGCAGCTTATCAGTTACCAAAGAGACCCAGTACTTC	CASSLSVTKETQYF
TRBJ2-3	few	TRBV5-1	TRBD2	TGCGCCAGCAGCTTAAACTTACTAGCGGCTAGCACAGATACGCAGTATTTT	CASSLNLLAASTDTQYF
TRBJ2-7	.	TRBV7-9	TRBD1	TGTGCCAGCAGCATCCGGGACAGCTACGAGCAGTACTTC	CASSIRDSYEQYF
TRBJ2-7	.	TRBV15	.	TGTGCCACCAGCAGAGAGACAAGCTCCTACGAGCAGTACTTC	CATSRETSSYEQYF